This TCR beta chain stems from a study of cytomegalovirus exposure and HLA in healthy donors (dated by TCRdb to the late 2010s). Regarding the complete study: An earlier analysis of roughly 500 of the donors reported over 250 Gb of sequence data and 117 million unique TCR beta sequences obtained from approximately 180 million T cells. About 310 gigabases of sequencing data and 80 million or so unique TCR sequences were included in an early release covering about 700 HLA-typed donors. Of the 300 to 500 genotyped donors, approximately 80% were placed in the genetic ancestry cluster associated with self-reported Caucasian donors. The study was designed to test whether signatures of past pathogen exposure could be identified by cataloging public T cell receptors. The study used immunosequencing to profile the T cell repertoires of approximately 630 subjects and linked those repertoires to cytomegalovirus serostatus. Along with the approximately 600-subject first cohort, a separate validation cohort of roughly 110 different subjects was used. To predict cytomegalovirus infection status, the study brought together high-throughput TCR immunosequencing, statistical association of individual TCRs with disease status, and machine learning. To study patterns of TCR occurrence, a later analysis re-analyzed previously published TCR beta repertoires from 650 to 750 donors and added high-resolution HLA genotyping. Rather than drawing on any new phenotypic data, the later analysis identified candidate immune exposures from TCR beta sequences and the way those sequences occurred across donors. An earlier analysis of 587 of the donors used high-throughput TCR beta sequencing to judge whether each TCR beta V gene segment behaved as functional or pseudogenic. Alongside the repertoire data, information on donor age, sex, ethnicity and CMV serostatus was compiled. A later genetic analysis took genome-wide SNP genotypes for about 60% of the roughly 670 donors and used that subset as a discovery cohort. Every repertoire in the discovery cohort had been generated on one and the same sequencing platform. HLA typing covered class I and class II loci at four-digit resolution. Typing coverage differed by locus: A, B, C, DRB1 and DQB1 were typed in about 620-640 donors, DQA1 in 522, DPA1 in some 610, and DPB1 in about 450. A handful of DR-DQ haplotypes were treated as single units for association and clustering because of strong linkage in the cohort. Among almost 400 genotyped donors of the cohort, an average of 235,054 unique TCR beta nucleotide sequences were sequenced per donor, 15% to 20% of them non-productive.

V and J are trimmed by 2 bases and 4 bases, and the gene matches miss 4 bases of the junction. CDR1 KGHSH and CDR2 LQKENI were looked up in the germline V gene. From the cysteine through the phenylalanine, the CDR3 covers 14 amino acids. Of the read, only the CDR3 DNA is kept; its 42 bases are in frame from base 1. The library was generated by the immunoSEQ multiplex PCR assay. For the multiplex PCR, a mixture combining 60 forward primers for TCR Vbeta segments and 13 reverse primers for TCR Jbeta segments was used. The CDR3 region of rearranged TCR beta genes was amplified from genomic DNA with a multiplex PCR assay. The amplified TCR beta libraries were sequenced on the Illumina HiSeq System as 87-base-pair reads. As for the authors' bioinformatics: A later analysis counted about 76 million unique TCR beta chains across the roughly 700 repertoires, and about 10 million of these chains were shared by at least two donors. Raw reads were error-corrected and collapsed into unique sequences with a nearest-neighbor algorithm that merged closely related sequences to remove PCR and sequencing errors. V, D and J gene segments were assigned by aligning CDR3 sequences to IMGT reference sequences. For a sequence to be retained, a match of at least six nucleotides to both a V gene segment and a J gene segment was required. A rearrangement was called productive if the CDR3 had no stop codons and remained in frame with V and J, and every other rearrangement was called non-productive. CDR3 was defined according to IMGT convention as the region running from the second conserved V-encoded cysteine to the conserved J-encoded phenylalanine. The earlier analysis of a few hundred of the donors excluded any sequence lacking an unambiguous match to a single V gene segment. In an earlier analysis of approximately 590 of the donors, a V segment was called functional when productive rearrangements were above 56.7%, and segregating when the standard deviation between donors exceeded 5%. To diagnose cytomegalovirus status from the catalog of TCR beta chain sequences, a statistical classification framework was built. In a later analysis, V and J genes were assigned by comparing TCR nucleotide sequences against IMGT/GENE-DB human TR gene sequences. The TCRdist pipeline was used in a later analysis to assign CDR3 sequences and most-parsimonious VDJ recombination scenarios. In a later analysis, each TCR beta chain was defined by its CDR3 amino acid sequence together with its V-gene family, and reads lacking a unique V-gene family were excluded. A later analysis removed several hundred highly shared, low-generation-probability nucleotide sequences to deal with suspected cross-contamination and a sequencing artifact. In a later analysis, a clonal expansion index for each public chain was calculated from normalized within-repertoire ranks of inferred template counts. A later analysis computed generation probabilities with a VDJ recombination model fitted to out-of-frame rearrangements, and checked the results against IGoR. A later analysis scored TCR-TCR, TCR-HLA and TCR-CMV co-occurrence with hypergeometric tests, applying a repertoire-size bias correction to TCR pairs. To estimate false discovery rates, a later analysis permuted the HLA or CMV assignments 20 times. In a later analysis, co-occurring TCRs were grouped using DBSCAN, with TCRdist sequence similarity added in when clustering inside HLA-allele-positive subsets. Repertoires with fewer than 30,000 or more than 120,000 public chains, plus five repertoires with anomalous nucleotide sharing, were excluded from co-occurrence clustering. In its TCRdb copy, this immuneACCESS table keeps in-frame sequences only and misses some clones. Where compared with another copy, unresolved V genes explain less than half of these, and the others have no known cause. V and J calls and clone size follow that table, whereas D and trimming were derived from the DNA. The sample data list 150,000 or so clones, and 85% of these were observed just once. Of the sample, about 2.1% is held by the ten largest clones.

On this clone itself: No cognate antigen has been identified for it. No much larger clone exists at a distance of one base, and base qualities are not known.

The cohort consisted of hundreds of healthy bone marrow donors. All cohort members were sampled while nominally healthy, although unrecorded immune exposures were likely present. The donor was CMV seropositive and was included in the group of 250 to 300 seropositive cohort members. Each donor provided a peripheral blood sample, and peripheral blood mononuclear cells were used for TCR beta sequencing. The Qiagen DNeasy Blood Extraction Kit was used to extract genomic DNA from the blood cell samples. The full study reports these points: In an earlier analysis of fewer than 750 of the donors, most TCR beta V segments were observed in productive rearrangements about 90% or about 30% of the time, broadly matching IMGT annotations. This cohort had only TCR beta chains sequenced, and the lack of alpha or paired-chain data limited which features could be detected. A further reported finding was that TCR beta sequences accurately predicted the HLA-A and HLA-B alleles for most subjects in the first cohort. The sequencing pipeline was judged likely to have produced a cluster of highly shared sequence variants as a technical artifact. Roughly uniform sequencing depth across donors was assumed in presence/absence analyses, although this assumption may not hold. A later analysis associated 16,951 TCR beta sequences with specific HLA alleles at a false discovery rate of 0.05. According to the authors, the approach could potentially be generalized to other disease states and immunological phenotypes. When HLA alleles, especially DR and DQ, strongly co-occurred, attributing TCR associations to individual alleles was difficult. Because counts were too low, more than 15 rarely observed V segments, including chromosome 9 orphons, were excluded from the earlier analysis of about 500 of the donors. In both the original and validation cohorts, the classifier was reported to diagnose cytomegalovirus status with high specificity and sensitivity. A total of 150 to 200 TCR beta chains were listed by the study as associated with cytomegalovirus. Correlated functional status among segregating V segments might reflect linkage disequilibrium, but an unknown experimental factor could not be ruled out. An association between a missense DCLRE1C variant and V-gene and J-gene trimming of TCR beta chains was found in a later genetic analysis and replicated in an independent cohort. Some IMGT-functional V segments, including TRBV6-2 and TRBV6-3, could not be distinguished by the 87-base-pair reads and were therefore excluded. Because HLA typing was missing for some donors at each locus, association tests included only the typed subset. The only immune exposure information available for the cohort was CMV serostatus. A later analysis found that most CMV-associated TCR beta chains appeared HLA-restricted, with HLA associations seemingly driven largely by CMV exposure. In vitro tests confirmed that a few of the cytomegalovirus-associated TCR beta chains recognize cytomegalovirus antigens. According to a later analysis, TCR association rates differed among HLA loci, with DRB1 alleles showing the most associated TCRs and HLA-C alleles showing the fewest. Compared with equally common non-associated chains, HLA-associated TCR beta chains in a later analysis were more clonally expanded and had lower generation probabilities. According to a later genetic analysis, donors in an Asian-associated ancestry cluster had fewer N-insertions in productive TCRs than the approximately 700-donor mean. While some public TCRs were present in many individuals, most TCR sequences turned up only very rarely across donors. Several of the top co-occurrence clusters appeared to be linked to parvovirus B19, influenza, CMV and Epstein-Barr virus, according to a later analysis.

The origin of this receptor is a man between 18 and 29 years old in good health and CMV-seropositive. The sample taken for sequencing was PBMCs. The sequence is built from TRBV18 and TRBJ1-1; TRBD1 matches 7 bases in the middle. The CDR3 sequence is CASSPKQGGTEAFF. The DNA reads TGTGCCAGCTCACCAAAGCAGGGGGGCACTGAAGCTTTCTTT.